This T cell receptor beta chain originates from a study of blood T cell repertoires in COVID-19. Resolution of symptoms, clearance, or two negative PCRs was present in recovered Cohort 3 donors. The CDR3 consists of 15 residues. The germline V gene encodes CDR1 LGHDT and CDR2 YNNKEL (reference sequence). Trimming at V came to 2 bases and at J to 7 bases, leaving 11 bases not matched to a gene. In the authors' workflow: Counts of nucleated cells, estimated from reference gene primer amplification, were obtained. Sequenced by immunoSEQ multiplex PCR; TCRdb stores in-frame clones only, minus some. Clone size and the V and J calls come from that table; the DNA yielded D and trimming. The sample lists under 150,000 clones, around 85% seen once, with less than 7% in the top ten.

The J gene is TRBJ2-7, the V gene TRBV3-1 (or the pseudogene TRBV3-2), with 7 nucleotides matching TRBD2. Source material: PBMCs or T cells enriched from blood (not recorded which). This TCR was recovered from a woman in her forties who had recovered from COVID-19. The CDR3 loop is CASSQRSGTDGEQYF. DNA for the CDR3: TGTGCCAGCAGCCAAAGAAGCGGGACGGACGGGGAGCAGTACTTC.